One and the same sample provided the 28 T cell receptor beta chains below, sequenced in a study of T cell changes during pregnancy in multiple sclerosis. Only in-frame clones appear in the TCRdb table, and some are missing; sequencing was by immunoSEQ multiplex PCR. The sample holds over 85,000 clones, around 92% seen once. Material: peripheral blood, obtained after pregnancy. Receptor source: a female donor in good health, enrolled as a control in a pregnancy study.

This chain links TRBV5-4 with TRBJ1-2; D not resolved. CDR1 and CDR2 from the germline V gene are SGHNT and YYREEE (reference sequence). This CDR3 comprises 13 residues. V was pared by 0 bases and J by 8 bases, with 11 bases between. The CDR3 protein is CASSLALSNGYTF. The CDR3, as DNA: TGTGCCAGCAGCTTGGCCCTATCTAACGGCTACACCTTC.

This chain links TRBV7-2 with TRBJ1-1; D call uncertain. The CDR3 has 13 residues. Germline assignment: CDR1 SGHTA and CDR2 FQGNSA. V lost 4 bases and J lost 5, with 11 bases in between. The CDR3 reads CASSWAPGTEAFF. The CDR3 DNA follows: TGTGCCAGCAGCTGGGCCCCGGGGACTGAAGCTTTCTTT.

The rearrangement joins TRBV7-2 to TRBJ1-4, with 7 nucleotides matching TRBD1. V gave up 5 bases and J gave up 6 bases; unmatched junction bases: 9. The germline gives CDR1 SGHTA, CDR2 FQGNSA. The CDR3 runs to 15 residues. The CDR3 protein is CASSETGSGYEKLFF. CDR3 coding DNA: TGTGCCAGCAGCGAGACAGGGTCTGGGTATGAAAAACTGTTTTTT.

This chain links TRBV29-1 with TRBJ1-2; the match to TRBD1 covers 8 bases. The CDR3 is 13 residues long. CDR1 and CDR2 from the germline V gene are SQVTM and ANQGSEA. Losses at the gene ends were 4 bases for V and 2 bases for J; bases not matched to a gene: 3. The CDR3: CSVGTGTNYGYTF. The CDR3 bases are TGCAGCGTTGGGACAGGGACCAACTATGGCTACACCTTC.

V is TRBV18 and J is TRBJ1-6, with D hard to call. This CDR3 has 14 amino acids. Germline V gene sequence: CDR1 KGHSH, CDR2 LQKENI. V was cut by 6 bases and J by 2 bases, with 8 bases left in between. The CDR3 reads CASSRDTYNSPLHF. CDR3 nucleotides: TGTGCCAGCTCGCGCGATACCTATAATTCACCCCTCCACTTT. Drawing the rest from reference TRBV18 and TRBJ1-6, the complete variable domain is NAGVMQNPRHLVRRRGQEARLRCSPMKGHSHVYWYRQLPEEGLKFMVYLQKENIIDESGMPKERFSAEFPKEGPSILRIQQVVRGDSAAYFCASSRDTYNSPLHFGNGTRLTVT.

The rearrangement uses TRBV7-2 and TRBJ2-1, with 9 bases fitting TRBD2. Germline CDR1 and CDR2: SGHTA and FQGNSA. The J segment lost 5 bases and the V segment lost 2 bases, leaving 4 bases of the junction unmatched. This CDR3 is built from 15 residues. The CDR3: CASSLLAGPNNEQFF. CDR3 bases: TGTGCCAGCAGCTTACTAGCGGGGCCTAACAATGAGCAGTTCTTC.

The gene calls are TRBV6-5 and TRBJ2-7; D is possibly TRBD2 (5 bases). The germline V and J ends were trimmed by 5 bases and 1 base, with 9 bases remaining between them. Germline V gives CDR1 MNHEY, CDR2 SVGAGI. The CDR3 is 13 residues long. The CDR3 sequence is CASSRSGSYEQYF. CDR3 nucleotides: TGTGCCAGCAGTAGGAGCGGATCCTACGAGCAGTACTTC.

Notes on this clone: The junction departs from the called germline gene at one end, perhaps through a read error. J is TRBJ2-5 and V is TRBV7-2; unclear D gene. Germline assignment: CDR1 SGHTA and CDR2 FQGNSA. This CDR3 is built from 13 residues. The CDR3 DNA reads as TGTGCCAGCAGCTTAGCTGTGCGCCAGGCCGTAGACTTC. It is translated as CASSLAVRQAVDF.

The genes are TRBV5-4 and TRBJ2-2, with 10 bases aligning to TRBD2. Looked up from germline, CDR1 is SGHNT and CDR2 is YYREEE (reference sequence). Losses at the gene ends were 4 bases for V and 5 bases for J; bases not matched to a gene: 5. This CDR3 is 15 amino acids long. CDR3 sequence (DNA): TGTGCCAGCAGCGCGCCTAGCGGGGGAACCGGGGAGCTGTTTTTT. Translated: CASSAPSGGTGELFF.

The chain joins TRBV27 to TRBJ1-5, with D unresolved. V dropped 3 bases and J dropped 0 bases, with 21 bases sitting between them. The CDR3 runs to 19 residues. Germline assignment: CDR1 MNHEY and CDR2 SMNVEV (reference sequence). Here the CDR3 DNA reads TGTGCCAGCAGTTTCCGGCAGAGGGCTAGAGGTAGTAGCAATCAGCCCCAGCATTTT. This gives the protein CASSFRQRARGSSNQPQHF.

This chain uses TRBV5-6 with TRBJ2-1; D is perhaps TRBD2 (5 bases). CDR3 length: 11 amino acids. CDR1 and CDR2 (germline): SGHDT, YYEEEE. The germline V and J ends were trimmed by 8 bases and 8 bases, with 11 bases remaining between them. DNA for the CDR3: TGTGCCAGACGAGGGATCGATGAGCAGTTCTTC. Amino acids: CARRGIDEQFF.

This chain links TRBV11-2 with TRBJ2-7; 9 positions match TRBD1. Unmatched junction bases numbered 6, after V lost 2 bases and J lost 4 bases. This CDR3 is built from 15 residues. Germline CDR1 and CDR2: SGHAT and FQNNGV. The CDR3 DNA is TGTGCCAGCAGCTTACGCGGGACAGGGCCGTACGAGCAGTACTTC. This translates into CASSLRGTGPYEQYF.

The chain combines TRBV7-9 with TRBJ1-3, with TRBD1 matching 8 bases. With 2 bases clipped from V and 4 bases from J, the junction kept 7 bases outside the gene matches. CDR1 and CDR2 (germline): SEHNR, FQNEAQ (reference sequence). The CDR3 totals 16 residues. The CDR3: CASSLRAGGSGNTIYF. Written as DNA, the CDR3 is TGTGCCAGCAGCTTAAGGGCAGGGGGCTCCGGAAACACCATATATTTT. Full variable domain (remainder filled in from reference TRBV7-9 and TRBJ1-3): DTGVSQNPRHKITKRGQNVTFRCDPISEHNRLYWYRQTLGQGPEFLTYFQNEAQLEKSRLLSDRFSAERPKGSFSTLEIQRTEQGDSAMYLCASSLRAGGSGNTIYFGEGSWLTVV.

This CDR3 is CASSPGTANSPLHF. In DNA form, the CDR3 reads TGTGCCAGTTCCCCCGGGACAGCCAATTCACCCCTCCACTTT. The chain combines TRBV19 with TRBJ1-6; TRBD1 matches at 7 bases. CDR3 size: 14 residues. The germline CDR1 and CDR2 sequences are LNHDA and SQIVND (reference sequence). Trimming removed 8 bases from V and 7 bases from J; junction bases left unmatched: 8.

The chain has TRBV4-3 and TRBJ1-2; possibly TRBD1 for D (6 bases). V lost 3 bases and J 4 bases, leaving 18 bases between the germline ends. Germline CDR1 reads LGHNA; CDR2 reads YSLEER. The length of the CDR3 is 16 residues. CDR3 nucleotides: TGCGCCAGCAGCCAGGCATCACGACAGGTTTTCTATGGCTACACCTTC. Its protein is CASSQASRQVFYGYTF.

Only one count was recorded for this clone. The chain joins TRBV7-9 to TRBJ1-2, with TRBD1 as a possible D gene (6 bases). Trimming took off 4 bases at V and 8 bases at J, with 20 bases between the two ends. The V gene's germline CDR1 is SEHNR and CDR2 FQNEAQ (reference sequence). The CDR3 has 15 amino acids. The CDR3 sequence: CASSYGRGARGGYTF. The CDR3 DNA sequence: TGTGCCAGCAGCTACGGTCGGGGGGCGCGTGGAGGCTACACCTTC.

The J gene is TRBJ1-5, the V gene TRBV19; no clear D gene. Germline loops: CDR1 LNHDA, CDR2 SQIVND (reference sequence). Trimming shortened V by 8 bases and J by 0 bases, and 14 bases separated the two germline ends. This CDR3 region has 15 residues. In DNA, the CDR3 is TGTGCCAGTCGGTACGGGATCTATAGCAATCAGCCCCAGCATTTT. Its translation is CASRYGIYSNQPQHF.

V is TRBV27 and J is TRBJ1-1; 7 nucleotides line up with TRBD1. The CDR3 sequence is 14 residues long. Per germline, CDR1 MNHEY and CDR2 SMNVEV (reference sequence). Trimming at V came to 3 bases and at J to 6 bases, leaving 7 bases not matched to a gene. The CDR3 sequence: CASSLLQGISEAFF. The CDR3 DNA is TGTGCCAGCAGTTTGTTACAGGGGATTTCTGAAGCTTTCTTT.

The chain carries TRBV4-3 and TRBJ2-2; D gene unclear. This CDR3 comprises 13 residues. CDR1 is LGHNA, CDR2 YSLEER, per germline. V lost 1 base to trimming and J lost 8 bases, with 8 bases between them. The CDR3 bases are TGCGCCAGCAGCCAAGGCAGCGCTGGGGAGCTGTTTTTT. Its translation is CASSQGSAGELFF.

The CDR3 DNA sequence: TGTGCCAGCAGCTTTCGCAGGGGGTTGCACACTGAAGCTTTCTTT. Translating gives CASSFRRGLHTEAFF. The chain employs TRBV5-6 and TRBJ1-1; 7 nucleotides match TRBD1. The CDR3 loop spans 15 amino acids. V gave up 2 bases and J gave up 3 bases; unmatched junction bases: 7. The germline V gene encodes CDR1 SGHDT and CDR2 YYEEEE.

The chain employs TRBV7-9 and TRBJ2-1, with a tentative D call TRBD2 (6 bases). V was clipped by 4 bases and J by 10 bases, with 11 bases between them. Germline-derived CDR1 and CDR2 are SEHNR and FQNEAQ (reference sequence). The CDR3 is 12 residues long. This CDR3 is CASSSPLAEQFF. The CDR3 coding sequence is TGTGCCAGCAGCTCCCCGCTAGCGGAGCAGTTCTTC.

The chain is built from TRBV19 and TRBJ2-5; 8 bases line up with TRBD2. With V trimmed by 5 bases and J by 9 bases, 11 bases remained unmatched. The CDR3 runs to 14 residues. CDR1 and CDR2 (germline): LNHDA, SQIVND (reference sequence). The DNA of the CDR3 is TGTGCCAGTAGTCCCCGGGAGGGGGGATACGCCCAGTACTTC. Residues: CASSPREGGYAQYF.

The V call is TRBV25-1, the J call TRBJ1-5, with D possibly matching TRBD1 (6 bases). The germline V and J ends were trimmed by 3 bases and 4 bases, with 7 bases remaining between them. This CDR3 is built from 13 residues. Germline V CDR1 and CDR2: MGHDK, SYGVNS. In nucleotides, the CDR3 is TGTGCCAGCAGTGATACAGGGAATCAGCCCCAGCATTTT. Protein sequence: CASSDTGNQPQHF.

The chain joins TRBV5-1 to TRBJ2-7; 8 bases fit TRBD1. Germline assignment: CDR1 SGHRS and CDR2 YFSETQ. The CDR3 runs 15 residues. J lost 3 bases, V lost 0 bases, and 5 bases had no gene match. As DNA, the CDR3 is TGCGCCAGCAGCTTGGTGGACAGGGAAAGCTACGAGCAGTACTTC. Translating gives CASSLVDRESYEQYF.

This sequence joins TRBV4-3 and TRBJ1-2; 12 nucleotides line up with TRBD1. There are 16 residues in the CDR3. V gave up 4 bases and J gave up 7 bases; unmatched junction bases: 10. CDR1 and CDR2 from the germline V gene are LGHNA and YSLEER. The CDR3 is CASSPPGQGASVGYTF. Here the CDR3 DNA reads TGCGCCAGCAGCCCGCCGGGACAGGGGGCGTCGGTTGGCTACACCTTC.

The rearrangement links TRBV7-9 to TRBJ2-7, with unresolved D. The CDR3 is made up of 13 amino acids. Per the germline V gene, CDR1 is SEHNR and CDR2 is FQNEAQ (reference sequence). Trimming removed 3 bases at V and 0 bases at J, with 6 bases between. The CDR3 DNA follows: TGTGCCAGCAGCTTCCAGTTCTCCTACGAGCAGTACTTC. Amino acids: CASSFQFSYEQYF. The full variable domain, completed using reference TRBV7-9 and TRBJ2-7, is DTGVSQNPRHKITKRGQNVTFRCDPISEHNRLYWYRQTLGQGPEFLTYFQNEAQLEKSRLLSDRFSAERPKGSFSTLEIQRTEQGDSAMYLCASSFQFSYEQYFGPGTRLTVT.

The chain carries TRBV15 and TRBJ1-1; 7 bases match TRBD1. The ends lost 5 bases at V and 7 bases at J; junction bases unmatched: 7. The CDR3 loop spans 13 amino acids. Germline values: CDR1 LNHNV, CDR2 YYDKDF (reference sequence). For the CDR3, the DNA is TGTGCCACCAGCCTAACGACAGGGAGTGAAGCTTTCTTT. Protein: CATSLTTGSEAFF. Looking up the rest from reference TRBV15 and TRBJ1-1 gives the full variable domain: DAMVIQNPRYQVTQFGKPVTLSCSQTLNHNVMYWYQQKSSQAPKLLFHYYDKDFNNEADTPDNFQSRRPNTSFCFLDIRSPGLGDTAMYLCATSLTTGSEAFFGQGTRLTVV.

The chain is built from TRBV11-1 and TRBJ1-1; 7 bases agree with TRBD1. The J segment lost 2 bases and the V segment lost 5 bases, leaving 5 bases of the junction unmatched. Per germline, CDR1 SGHAT and CDR2 FQDESV (reference sequence). CDR3 length equals 14 residues. CDR3 loop: CASSEGQTNTEAFF. For the CDR3, the DNA is TGTGCCAGCAGCGAGGGACAGACAAACACTGAAGCTTTCTTT. The whole variable domain, remainder taken from reference TRBV11-1 and TRBJ1-1, is EAEVAQSPRYKITEKSQAVAFWCDPISGHATLYWYRQILGQGPELLVQFQDESVVDDSQLPKDRFSAERLKGVDSTLKIQPAELGDSAMYLCASSEGQTNTEAFFGQGTRLTVV.